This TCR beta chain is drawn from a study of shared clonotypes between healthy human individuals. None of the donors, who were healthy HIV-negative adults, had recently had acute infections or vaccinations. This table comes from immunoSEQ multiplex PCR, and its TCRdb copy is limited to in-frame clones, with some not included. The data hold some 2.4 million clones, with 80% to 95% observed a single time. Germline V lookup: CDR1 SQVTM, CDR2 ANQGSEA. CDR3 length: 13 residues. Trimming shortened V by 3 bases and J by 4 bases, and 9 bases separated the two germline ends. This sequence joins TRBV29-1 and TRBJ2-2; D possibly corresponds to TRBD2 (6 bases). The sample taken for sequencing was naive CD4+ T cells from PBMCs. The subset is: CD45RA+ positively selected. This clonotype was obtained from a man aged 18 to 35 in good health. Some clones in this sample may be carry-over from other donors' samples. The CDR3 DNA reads TGCAGCGTTGAGGCGGGGAGCACCGGGGAGCTGTTTTTT. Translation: CSVEAGSTGELFF.